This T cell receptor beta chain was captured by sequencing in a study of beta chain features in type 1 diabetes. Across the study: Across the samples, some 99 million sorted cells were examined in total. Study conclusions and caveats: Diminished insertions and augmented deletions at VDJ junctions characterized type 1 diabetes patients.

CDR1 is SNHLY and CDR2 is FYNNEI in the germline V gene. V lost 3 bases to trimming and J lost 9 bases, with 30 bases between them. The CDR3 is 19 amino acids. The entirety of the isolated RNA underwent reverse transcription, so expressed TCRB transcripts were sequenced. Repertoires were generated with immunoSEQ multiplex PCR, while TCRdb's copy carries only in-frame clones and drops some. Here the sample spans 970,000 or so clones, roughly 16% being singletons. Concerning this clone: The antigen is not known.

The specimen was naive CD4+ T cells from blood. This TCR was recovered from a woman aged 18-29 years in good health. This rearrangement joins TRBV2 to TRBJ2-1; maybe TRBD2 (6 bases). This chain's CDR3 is CASSDPKREGPGVVGEQFF. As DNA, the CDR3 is TGTGCCAGCAGTGACCCCAAACGAGAGGGTCCGGGAGTGGTTGGTGAGCAGTTCTTC.